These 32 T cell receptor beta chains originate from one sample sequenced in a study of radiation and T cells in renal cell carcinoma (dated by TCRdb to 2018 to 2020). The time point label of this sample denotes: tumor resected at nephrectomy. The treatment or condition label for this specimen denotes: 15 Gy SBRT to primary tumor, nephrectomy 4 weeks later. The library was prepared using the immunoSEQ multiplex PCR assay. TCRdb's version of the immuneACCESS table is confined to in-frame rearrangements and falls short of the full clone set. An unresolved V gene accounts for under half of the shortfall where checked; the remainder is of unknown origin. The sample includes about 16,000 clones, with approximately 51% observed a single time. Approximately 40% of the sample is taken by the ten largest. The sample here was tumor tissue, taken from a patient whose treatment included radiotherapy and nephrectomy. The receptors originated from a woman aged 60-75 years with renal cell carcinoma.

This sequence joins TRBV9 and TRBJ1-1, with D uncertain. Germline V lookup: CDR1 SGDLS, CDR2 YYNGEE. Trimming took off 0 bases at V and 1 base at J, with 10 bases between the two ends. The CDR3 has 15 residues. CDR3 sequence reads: CASSVGGIGNTEAFF. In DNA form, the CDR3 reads TGTGCCAGCAGCGTAGGGGGAATCGGGAACACTGAAGCTTTCTTT.

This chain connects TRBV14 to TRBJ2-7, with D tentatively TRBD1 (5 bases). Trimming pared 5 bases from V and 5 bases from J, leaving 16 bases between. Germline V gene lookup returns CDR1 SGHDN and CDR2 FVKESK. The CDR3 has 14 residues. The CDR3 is CASSYQAGIDEQYF. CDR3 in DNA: TGTGCCAGCAGCTACCAAGCAGGGATCGACGAGCAGTACTTC. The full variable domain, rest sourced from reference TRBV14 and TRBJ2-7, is EAGVTQFPSHSVIEKGQTVTLRCDPISGHDNLYWYRRVMGKEIKFLLHFVKESKQDESGMPNNRFLAERTGGTYSTLKVQPAELEDSGVYFCASSYQAGIDEQYFGPGTRLTVT.

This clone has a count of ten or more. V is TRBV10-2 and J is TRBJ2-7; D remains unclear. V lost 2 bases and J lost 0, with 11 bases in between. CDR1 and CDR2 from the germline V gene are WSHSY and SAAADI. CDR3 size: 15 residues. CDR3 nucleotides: TGCGCCAGCAGTGAGCGTGAGGAGCCCTCCTACGAGCAGTACTTC. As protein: CASSEREEPSYEQYF.

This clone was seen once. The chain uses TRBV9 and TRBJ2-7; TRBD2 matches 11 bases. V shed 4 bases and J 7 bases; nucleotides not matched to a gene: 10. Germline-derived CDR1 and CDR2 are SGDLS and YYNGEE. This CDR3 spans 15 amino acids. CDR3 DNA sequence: TGTGCCAGCAGCCAAGCGCTAGCGGGAGGTCAGGAGCAGTACTTC. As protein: CASSQALAGGQEQYF.

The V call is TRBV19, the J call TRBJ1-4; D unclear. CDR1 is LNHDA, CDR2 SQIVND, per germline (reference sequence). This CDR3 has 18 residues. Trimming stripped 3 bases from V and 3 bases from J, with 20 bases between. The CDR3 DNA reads TGTGCCAGTAGTATCAGTCTTATATCGGGGTTACCTAATGAAAAACTGTTTTTT. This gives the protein CASSISLISGLPNEKLFF.

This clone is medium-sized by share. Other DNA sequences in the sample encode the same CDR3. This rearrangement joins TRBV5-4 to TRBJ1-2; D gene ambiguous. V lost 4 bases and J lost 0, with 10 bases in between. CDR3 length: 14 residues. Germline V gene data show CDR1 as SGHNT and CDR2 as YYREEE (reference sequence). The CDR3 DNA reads TGTGCCAGCAGCGCCCCTAGAGCTAACTATGGCTACACCTTC. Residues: CASSAPRANYGYTF. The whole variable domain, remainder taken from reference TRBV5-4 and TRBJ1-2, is ETGVTQSPTHLIKTRGQQVTLRCSSQSGHNTVSWYQQALGQGPQFIFQYYREEENGRGNFPPRFSGLQFPNYSSELNVNALELDDSALYLCASSAPRANYGYTFGSGTRLTVV.

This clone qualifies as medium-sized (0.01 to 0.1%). The CDR3 sequence: CASSTQPGGGGVQYF. The CDR3 DNA sequence: TGTGCCAGCAGTACACAGCCAGGGGGCGGAGGGGTGCAGTACTTC. The rearrangement joins TRBV6-5 to TRBJ2-7, with TRBD1 matching 8 bases. Looked up from germline, CDR1 is MNHEY and CDR2 is SVGAGI. The J segment lost 9 bases and the V segment lost 5 bases, leaving 15 bases of the junction unmatched. The CDR3 totals 15 residues.

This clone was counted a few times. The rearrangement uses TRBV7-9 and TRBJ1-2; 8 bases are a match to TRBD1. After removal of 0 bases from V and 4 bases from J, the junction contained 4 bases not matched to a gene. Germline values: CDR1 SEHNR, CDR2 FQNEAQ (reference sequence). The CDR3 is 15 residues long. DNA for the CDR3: TGTGCCAGCAGCTTAGCGGGACAGGAGGGCTATGGCTACACCTTC. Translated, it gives CASSLAGQEGYGYTF.

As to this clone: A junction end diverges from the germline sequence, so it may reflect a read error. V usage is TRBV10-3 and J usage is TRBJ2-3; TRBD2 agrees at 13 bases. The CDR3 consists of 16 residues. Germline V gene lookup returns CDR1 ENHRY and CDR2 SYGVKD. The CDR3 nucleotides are TGTGCCAGCAGTTACTTAACTAGCGGGGGGGGAGATACGCAGTATTTT. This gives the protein CASSYLTSGGGDTQYF.

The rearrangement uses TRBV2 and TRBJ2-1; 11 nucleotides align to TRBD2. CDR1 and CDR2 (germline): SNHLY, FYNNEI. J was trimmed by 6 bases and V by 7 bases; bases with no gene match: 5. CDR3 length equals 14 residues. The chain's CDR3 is CASTGTSGANEQFF. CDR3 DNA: TGTGCCAGCACTGGGACTAGCGGAGCCAATGAGCAGTTCTTC.

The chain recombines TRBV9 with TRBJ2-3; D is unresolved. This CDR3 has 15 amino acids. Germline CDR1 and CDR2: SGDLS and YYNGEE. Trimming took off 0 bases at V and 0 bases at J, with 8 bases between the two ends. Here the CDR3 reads CASSVARYSTDTQYF. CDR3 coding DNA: TGTGCCAGCAGCGTAGCCAGATATAGCACAGATACGCAGTATTTT.

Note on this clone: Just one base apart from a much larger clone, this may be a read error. The CDR3 region has the DNA TGCGCCAGCAGCCACGGACAGGGGGCGGAAAACTATGGCTACACCTTC. It is translated as CASSHGQGAENYGYTF. The chain uses TRBV7-7 and TRBJ1-2, with 11 bases aligning to TRBD1. Germline CDR1 and CDR2: SSHAT and FNYEAQ (reference sequence). The CDR3 length is 16 residues.

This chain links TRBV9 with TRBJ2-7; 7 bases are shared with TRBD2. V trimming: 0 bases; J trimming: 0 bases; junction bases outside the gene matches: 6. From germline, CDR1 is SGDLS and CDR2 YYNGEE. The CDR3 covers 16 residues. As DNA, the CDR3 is TGTGCCAGCAGCGTAGGCCCTAGCGGATACTCCTACGAGCAGTACTTC. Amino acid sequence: CASSVGPSGYSYEQYF.

CDR3 in DNA: TGTGCCAGCAGCTCCCGGGGTGCCAGACCCTTTAAGCAGTACTTC. Its protein product is CASSSRGARPFKQYF. The rearrangement joins TRBV7-9 to TRBJ2-7; a possible D gene is TRBD2 (5 bases). V lost 4 bases and J 8 bases, leaving 21 bases between the germline ends. The CDR3 is 15 residues long. Germline V gene lookup returns CDR1 SEHNR and CDR2 FQNEAQ (reference sequence).

The CDR3 DNA sequence: TGCGCCAGCAGCTTGAGGGCTCTAGGAGGTACTGAAGCTTTCTTT. Translating it yields CASSLRALGGTEAFF. The V and J genes are TRBV5-1 and TRBJ1-1, with D unclear. Germline V gene lookup returns CDR1 SGHRS and CDR2 YFSETQ. This CDR3 contains 15 residues. V lost 1 base and J lost 5, with 15 bases in between.

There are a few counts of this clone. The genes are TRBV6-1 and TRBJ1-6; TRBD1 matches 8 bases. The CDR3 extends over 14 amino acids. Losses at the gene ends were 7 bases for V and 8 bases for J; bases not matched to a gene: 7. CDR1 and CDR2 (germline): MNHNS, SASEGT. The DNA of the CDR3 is TGTGCCAGCACCCGACAGGGGAAGGATTCACCCCTCCACTTT. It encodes CASTRQGKDSPLHF.

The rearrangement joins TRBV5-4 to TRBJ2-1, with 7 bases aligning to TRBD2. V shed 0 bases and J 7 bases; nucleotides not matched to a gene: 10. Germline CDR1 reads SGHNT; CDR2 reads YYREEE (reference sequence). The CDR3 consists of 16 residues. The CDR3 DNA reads TGTGCCAGCAGCTTGGCTCCGGGGGAGGGTTTTAATGAGCAGTTCTTC. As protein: CASSLAPGEGFNEQFF.

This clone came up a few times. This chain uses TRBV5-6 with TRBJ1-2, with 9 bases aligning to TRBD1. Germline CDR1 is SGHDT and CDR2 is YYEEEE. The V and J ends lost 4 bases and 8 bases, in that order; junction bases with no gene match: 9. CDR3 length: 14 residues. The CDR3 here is CASSPGQGIGGYTF. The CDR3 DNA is TGTGCCAGCAGCCCTGGACAGGGGATAGGGGGCTACACCTTC.

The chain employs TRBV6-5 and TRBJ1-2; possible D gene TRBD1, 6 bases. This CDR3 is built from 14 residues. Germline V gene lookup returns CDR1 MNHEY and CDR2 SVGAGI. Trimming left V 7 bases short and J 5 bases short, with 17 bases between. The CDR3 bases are TGTGCCAGCAATATTCCAGGGGAGGGGTATGGCTACACCTTC. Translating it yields CASNIPGEGYGYTF.

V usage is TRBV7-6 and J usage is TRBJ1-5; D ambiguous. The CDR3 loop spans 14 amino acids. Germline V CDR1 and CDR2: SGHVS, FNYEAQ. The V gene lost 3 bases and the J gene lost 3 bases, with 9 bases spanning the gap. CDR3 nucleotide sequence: TGTGCCAGCAGCTTGCGAGGGCACAATCAGCCCCAGCATTTT. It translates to CASSLRGHNQPQHF.

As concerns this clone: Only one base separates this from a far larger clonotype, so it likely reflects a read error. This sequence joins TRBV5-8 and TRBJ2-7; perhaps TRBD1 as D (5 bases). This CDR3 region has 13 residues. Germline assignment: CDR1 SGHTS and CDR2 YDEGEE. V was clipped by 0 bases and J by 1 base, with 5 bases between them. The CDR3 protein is CASSLEGSYEQYF. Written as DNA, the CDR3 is TGTGCCAGCAGCTTGGAGGGGTCCTACGAGCAGTACTTC.

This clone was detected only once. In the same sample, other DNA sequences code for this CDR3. The CDR3 DNA follows: TGCAGCGTGGGGACGGGAACCTACGAGCAGTACTTC. This sequence encodes CSVGTGTYEQYF. The chain is built from TRBV29-1 and TRBJ2-7; D possibly uses TRBD1 or TRBD2 (5 bases each). V lost 6 bases and J lost 2, with 11 bases in between. Germline assignment: CDR1 SQVTM and CDR2 ANQGSEA. This CDR3 has 12 amino acids.

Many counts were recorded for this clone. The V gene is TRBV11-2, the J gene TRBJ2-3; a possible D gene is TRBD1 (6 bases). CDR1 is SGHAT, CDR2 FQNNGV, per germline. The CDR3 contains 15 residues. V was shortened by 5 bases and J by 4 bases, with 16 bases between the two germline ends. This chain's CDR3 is CASSQSGEGADTQYF. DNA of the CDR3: TGTGCCAGCAGCCAAAGCGGTGAGGGGGCAGATACGCAGTATTTT.

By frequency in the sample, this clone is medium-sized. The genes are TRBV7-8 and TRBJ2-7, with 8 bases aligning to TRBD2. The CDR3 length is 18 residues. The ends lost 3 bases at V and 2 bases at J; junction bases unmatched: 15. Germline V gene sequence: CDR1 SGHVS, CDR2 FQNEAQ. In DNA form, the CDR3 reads TGTGCCAGCAGCTTCGGCCCCCCTAAAGGAGCGGGAGCCTACGAGCAGTACTTC. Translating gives CASSFGPPKGAGAYEQYF.

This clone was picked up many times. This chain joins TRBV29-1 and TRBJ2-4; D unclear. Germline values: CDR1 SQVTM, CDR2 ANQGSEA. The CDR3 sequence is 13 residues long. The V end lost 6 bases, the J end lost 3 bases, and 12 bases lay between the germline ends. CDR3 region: CSVCQDNKNIQYF. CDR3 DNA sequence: TGCAGCGTCTGCCAGGATAACAAAAACATTCAGTACTTC.

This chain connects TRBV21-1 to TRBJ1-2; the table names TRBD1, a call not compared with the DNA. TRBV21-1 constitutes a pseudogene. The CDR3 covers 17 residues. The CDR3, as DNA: TGTGCCAGCAGCAAAACCGGGACAGGGTCAAAAAACTATGGCTACACCTTC. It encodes CASSKTGTGSKNYGYTF.

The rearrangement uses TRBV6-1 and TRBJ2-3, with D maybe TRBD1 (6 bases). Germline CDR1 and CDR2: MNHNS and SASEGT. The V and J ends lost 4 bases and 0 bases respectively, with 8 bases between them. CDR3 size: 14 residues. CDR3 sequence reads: CASSGGPSTDTQYF. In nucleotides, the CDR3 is TGTGCCAGCAGTGGGGGGCCTAGCACAGATACGCAGTATTTT.

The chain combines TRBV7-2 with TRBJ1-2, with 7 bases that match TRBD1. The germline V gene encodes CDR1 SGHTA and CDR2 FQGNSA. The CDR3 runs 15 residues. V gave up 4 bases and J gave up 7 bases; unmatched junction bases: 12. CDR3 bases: TGTGCCAGCAGCTGGGACAGCGAGGGGGCTACTGGCTACACCTTC. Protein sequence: CASSWDSEGATGYTF.

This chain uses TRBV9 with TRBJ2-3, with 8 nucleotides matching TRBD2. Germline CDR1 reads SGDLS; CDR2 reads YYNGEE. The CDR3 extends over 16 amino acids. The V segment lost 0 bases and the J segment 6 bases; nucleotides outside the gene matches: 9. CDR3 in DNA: TGTGCCAGCAGCGTAGCCCAGCGGGGGTTTCCGGATACGCAGTATTTT. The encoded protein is CASSVAQRGFPDTQYF.

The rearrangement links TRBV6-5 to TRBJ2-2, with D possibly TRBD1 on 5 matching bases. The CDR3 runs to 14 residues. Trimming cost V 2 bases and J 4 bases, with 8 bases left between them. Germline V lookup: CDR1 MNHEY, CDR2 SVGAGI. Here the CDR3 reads CASSYLRATGELFF. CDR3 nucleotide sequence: TGTGCCAGCAGTTACCTCAGGGCCACCGGGGAGCTGTTTTTT.

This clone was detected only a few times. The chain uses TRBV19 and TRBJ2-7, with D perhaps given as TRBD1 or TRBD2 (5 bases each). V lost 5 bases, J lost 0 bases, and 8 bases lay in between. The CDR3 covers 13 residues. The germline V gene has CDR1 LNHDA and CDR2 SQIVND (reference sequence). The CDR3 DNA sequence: TGTGCCAGTAGTCCGGGGCTCTCCTACGAGCAGTACTTC. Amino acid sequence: CASSPGLSYEQYF. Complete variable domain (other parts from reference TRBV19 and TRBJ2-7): DGGITQSPKYLFRKEGQNVTLSCEQNLNHDAMYWYRQDPGQGLRLIYYSQIVNDFQKGDIAEGYSVSREKKESFPLTVTSAQKNPTAFYLCASSPGLSYEQYFGPGTRLTVT.

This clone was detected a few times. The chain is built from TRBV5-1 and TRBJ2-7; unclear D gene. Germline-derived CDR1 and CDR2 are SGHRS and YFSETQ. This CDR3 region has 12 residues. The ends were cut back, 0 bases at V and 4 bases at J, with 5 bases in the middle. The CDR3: CASSLGEYEQYF. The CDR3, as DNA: TGCGCCAGCAGCTTGGGAGAGTACGAGCAGTACTTC.